The 32 T cell receptor beta chains in this list originate from one sample, sequenced in a study of cytomegalovirus exposure and HLA in healthy donors. PCR amplification relied on 60 Vbeta primers (plus 13 Jbeta primers). Profiled with immunoSEQ multiplex PCR; TCRdb holds only in-frame clones, not every one. The table shows around 30,000 clones, with about 86% occurring only once. Material: PBMCs. Receptors were obtained from a boy aged 5-17 years in good health and CMV-seronegative.

The chain uses TRBV10-3 and TRBJ2-7, with 11 bases lining up with TRBD2. The CDR3 runs to 14 residues. The V segment lost 3 bases and the J segment 8 bases; nucleotides outside the gene matches: 6. In germline, CDR1 is ENHRY, CDR2 SYGVKD. The CDR3 protein is CAISDVAGGQKQYF. CDR3 in DNA: TGTGCCATCAGTGACGTAGCGGGGGGGCAGAAGCAGTACTTC.

A single count supports this clone. The chain combines TRBV14 with TRBJ2-7, with unresolved D. Germline V gene data show CDR1 as SGHDN and CDR2 as FVKESK. Trimming removed 4 bases at V and 0 bases at J, with 10 bases between. The CDR3 sequence is 14 residues long. The CDR3 DNA is TGTGCCAGCAGCCCCACACAGAGCTCCTACGAGCAGTACTTC. Amino acid sequence: CASSPTQSSYEQYF.

This chain uses TRBV5-5 with TRBJ1-2; D may be TRBD1 (6 bases). Trimming took 1 base from V and 4 from J, leaving 14 bases between them. The CDR3 is 15 residues long. Germline V gene data show CDR1 as SGHKS and CDR2 as YYEKEE (reference sequence). CDR3 amino acids: CASSLLSGEGYGYTF. CDR3 nucleotides: TGTGCCAGCAGCTTGCTGTCAGGGGAGGGCTATGGCTACACCTTC.

The V call is TRBV5-5, the J call TRBJ2-5; D not resolved. Trimming cost V 0 bases and J 0 bases, with 6 bases left between them. Germline V gene data show CDR1 as SGHKS and CDR2 as YYEKEE (reference sequence). This CDR3 is built from 14 residues. Here the CDR3 DNA reads TGTGCCAGCAGCTTGGCCGGGTACCAAGAGACCCAGTACTTC. Translating gives CASSLAGYQETQYF.

The chain carries TRBV6-5 and TRBJ1-4; maybe TRBD1 (5 bases). Trimming shortened V by 0 bases and J by 12 bases, and 17 bases separated the two germline ends. The CDR3 has 15 residues. From germline, CDR1 is MNHEY and CDR2 SVGAGI. The CDR3 protein is CASSYSTARVTELFF. CDR3 nucleotide sequence: TGTGCCAGCAGTTACTCGACAGCCAGGGTAACGGAACTGTTTTTT.

This clone was recorded once. The CDR3 loop is CASSPPSGGAWETQYF. CDR3 nucleotide sequence: TGTGCCAGCAGTCCTCCTAGCGGGGGGGCCTGGGAGACCCAGTACTTC. The V and J genes are TRBV28 and TRBJ2-5; 12 bases line up with TRBD2. Germline loops: CDR1 MDHEN, CDR2 SYDVKM. The CDR3 is made up of 16 amino acids. J lost 5 bases, V lost 5 bases, and 9 bases had no gene match.

CDR3 residues: CASSPPGQGLSPLHF. In nucleotides, the CDR3 is TGTGCCAGCAGTCCACCGGGACAGGGACTTTCACCCCTCCACTTT. The V and J genes are TRBV27 and TRBJ1-6; TRBD1 aligns across 9 bases. There are 15 residues in the CDR3. V gave up 5 bases and J gave up 9 bases; unmatched junction bases: 8. CDR1 and CDR2 from the germline V gene are MNHEY and SMNVEV (reference sequence).

The chain employs TRBV7-2 and TRBJ2-1, with D possibly TRBD2 on 6 matching bases. The CDR3 covers 21 residues. Between the trimmed V and J ends, which lost 0 bases and 0 bases, there was a span of 24 bases. Germline-derived CDR1 and CDR2 are SGHTA and FQGNSA. For the CDR3, the DNA is TGTGCCAGCAGCTTAGCGCGAGCGGGTAGCCGGAGGGGAAGCTCCTACAATGAGCAGTTCTTC. This encodes CASSLARAGSRRGSSYNEQFF.

V is TRBV5-1 and J is TRBJ1-4; tentative D call: TRBD1 (6 bases). The CDR3 loop spans 13 amino acids. Germline V CDR1 and CDR2: SGHRS, YFSETQ. V gave up 2 bases and J gave up 7 bases, with 9 bases separating them. DNA of the CDR3: TGCGCCAGCAGCTTAGGGGGGGGTGAAAAACTGTTTTTT. This gives the protein CASSLGGGEKLFF.

The chain uses TRBV11-2 and TRBJ2-1; 7 bases fit TRBD2. This CDR3 is 16 amino acids long. The V gene end was trimmed by 5 bases and the J gene end by 0 bases; junction bases not matched to a gene: 7. Germline V gives CDR1 SGHAT, CDR2 FQNNGV. CDR3 region: CASSPPGGLSYNEQFF. The CDR3, as DNA: TGTGCCAGCAGCCCTCCGGGGGGACTCTCCTACAATGAGCAGTTCTTC.

The chain has TRBV7-2 and TRBJ2-2; 9 nucleotides match TRBD2. Germline CDR1 is SGHTA and CDR2 is FQGNSA. After removal of 2 bases from V and 7 bases from J, the junction contained 8 bases not matched to a gene. This CDR3 region has 16 residues. The DNA for the CDR3 is TGTGCCAGCAGCTTATTACCGGGACTAGCAGGCGGGGAGCTGTTTTTT. This translates into CASSLLPGLAGGELFF.

V and J are TRBV5-4 and TRBJ2-5; 11 positions agree with TRBD2. The V gene's germline CDR1 is SGHNT and CDR2 YYREEE (reference sequence). CDR3 size: 14 residues. V shed 4 bases and J 3 bases; nucleotides not matched to a gene: 2. CDR3 residues: CASSKGLAEETQYF. In DNA, the CDR3 is TGTGCCAGCAGCAAGGGACTAGCGGAAGAGACCCAGTACTTC. Variable domain in full (rest from reference TRBV5-4 and TRBJ2-5): ETGVTQSPTHLIKTRGQQVTLRCSSQSGHNTVSWYQQALGQGPQFIFQYYREEENGRGNFPPRFSGLQFPNYSSELNVNALELDDSALYLCASSKGLAEETQYFGPGTRLLVL.

The chain uses TRBV19 and TRBJ1-4, with TRBD1 as a possible D gene (6 bases). The germline V gene has CDR1 LNHDA and CDR2 SQIVND (reference sequence). Trimming shortened V by 0 bases and J by 0 bases, and 8 bases separated the two germline ends. The CDR3 totals 16 residues. The CDR3 DNA follows: TGTGCCAGTAGTATAGACCGACAGGCAACTAATGAAAAACTGTTTTTT. Its protein is CASSIDRQATNEKLFF.

The chain uses TRBV5-1 and TRBJ1-6, with 10 bases aligning to TRBD1. V was pared by 2 bases and J by 7 bases, with 6 bases of the junction left unmatched. CDR1 SGHRS and CDR2 YFSETQ come from the germline V gene. The CDR3 runs to 16 residues. The CDR3 nucleotides are TGCGCCAGCAGCTTCGGTGGACAGGGGGTGAATTCACCCCTCCACTTT. This translates into CASSFGGQGVNSPLHF.

The V gene is TRBV7-9, the J gene TRBJ2-1; possible D gene TRBD2, 7 bases. V shed 6 bases and J shed 1 base, with 13 bases lying between them. From germline, CDR1 is SEHNR and CDR2 FQNEAQ (reference sequence). The CDR3 totals 15 residues. CDR3 bases: TGTGCCAGCAGAGGGCGGGGGCCTTCCTACAATGAGCAGTTCTTC. As protein: CASRGRGPSYNEQFF.

The rearrangement uses TRBV9 and TRBJ1-5, with D hard to call. This CDR3 region has 14 residues. V lost 0 bases to trimming and J lost 4 bases, with 8 bases between them. The germline CDR1 and CDR2 sequences are SGDLS and YYNGEE. CDR3 bases: TGTGCCAGCAGCGTAGGAGATAGAAATCAGCCCCAGCATTTT. This codes for CASSVGDRNQPQHF.

The chain carries TRBV11-2 and TRBJ2-3; D gene ambiguous. Deletions cut 3 bases from V and 6 bases from J, with 7 bases between. The CDR3 length is 12 residues. Germline assignment: CDR1 SGHAT and CDR2 FQNNGV. In DNA, the CDR3 is TGTGCCAGCAGCTTTTCTTCGGATACGCAGTATTTT. Its translation: CASSFSSDTQYF.

The chain joins TRBV18 to TRBJ2-7; 7 positions match TRBD1. This CDR3 is built from 16 residues. V was pared by 0 bases and J by 2 bases, with 7 bases of the junction left unmatched. In germline, CDR1 is KGHSH, CDR2 LQKENI. The CDR3 DNA sequence: TGTGCCAGCTCACCACCGGACAGGACCTCCGCCTACGAGCAGTACTTC. Its translation: CASSPPDRTSAYEQYF.

The chain has TRBV19 and TRBJ1-1; maybe TRBD1 (5 bases). Germline-derived CDR1 and CDR2 are LNHDA and SQIVND (reference sequence). The CDR3 consists of 13 residues. Trimming shortened V by 7 bases and J by 8 bases, and 17 bases separated the two germline ends. CDR3 in amino acids: CASTERQSLEAFF. In DNA, the CDR3 is TGTGCCAGTACCGAGAGACAGAGTCTCGAAGCTTTCTTT. The whole variable domain, remainder taken from reference TRBV19 and TRBJ1-1, is DGGITQSPKYLFRKEGQNVTLSCEQNLNHDAMYWYRQDPGQGLRLIYYSQIVNDFQKGDIAEGYSVSREKKESFPLTVTSAQKNPTAFYLCASTERQSLEAFFGQGTRLTVV.

This clone was counted only a few times. V and J are TRBV13 and TRBJ2-7; D might be TRBD2 (6 bases). V was shortened by 5 bases and J by 5 bases, with 22 bases between the two germline ends. Germline V CDR1 and CDR2: PRHDT, FYEKMQ (reference sequence). The CDR3 spans 16 residues. In nucleotides, the CDR3 is TGTGCCAGCAGCCCAATACGGTTTGGGGGGAGTAACGAGCAGTACTTC. The encoded protein is CASSPIRFGGSNEQYF. The variable domain in full, with the rest retrieved from reference TRBV13 and TRBJ2-7, is AAGVIQSPRHLIKEKRETATLKCYPIPRHDTVYWYQQGPGQDPQFLISFYEKMQSDKGSIPDRFSAQQFSDYHSELNMSSLELGDSALYFCASSPIRFGGSNEQYFGPGTRLTVT.

The genes are TRBV5-6 and TRBJ2-5; tentatively, D is TRBD1 (6 bases). The closer fit of TRBJ2-7 to the DNA end suggests the J call may be wrong. CDR3 size: 14 residues. Germline CDR1 and CDR2: SGHDT and YYEEEE. CDR3 DNA: TGTGCCAGCAGCTTTGGGCAGGGGTCGAGCGAGCAGTACTTC. Translated, it gives CASSFGQGSSEQYF.

The rearrangement uses TRBV5-6 and TRBJ2-2; no reliable D call. CDR1 is SGHDT, CDR2 YYEEEE, per germline. V gave up 0 bases and J gave up 6 bases, with 9 bases separating them. The CDR3 spans 14 residues. The DNA of the CDR3 is TGTGCCAGCAGCTTGGTTCTGGGCTCCGGGGAGCTGTTTTTT. As protein: CASSLVLGSGELFF.

The V and J genes are TRBV27 and TRBJ1-5, with D hard to call. There are 12 residues in the CDR3. CDR1 is MNHEY and CDR2 is SMNVEV in the germline V gene (reference sequence). Deletions cut 5 bases from V and 6 bases from J, with 8 bases between. The CDR3 is CASSTGGQPQHF. CDR3 in DNA: TGTGCCAGCAGTACGGGAGGTCAGCCCCAGCATTTT.

This clone was recorded only once. The chain is built from TRBV9 and TRBJ2-1, with 9 bases identical to TRBD1. This CDR3 comprises 15 residues. Trimming removed 1 base from V and 4 bases from J; junction bases left unmatched: 3. The germline CDR1 and CDR2 sequences are SGDLS and YYNGEE. The CDR3 here is CASSVTGGAYNEQFF. The CDR3 nucleotides read TGTGCCAGCAGCGTAACAGGGGGCGCATACAATGAGCAGTTCTTC.

V usage is TRBV19 and J usage is TRBJ2-3, with 13 positions matching TRBD2. V was clipped by 7 bases and J by 5 bases; unmatched bases: 9. The CDR3 has 16 residues. Germline CDR1 reads LNHDA; CDR2 reads SQIVND (reference sequence). The CDR3 is CASTALAGGLEDTQYF. The CDR3 nucleotides are TGTGCCAGTACCGCACTAGCGGGGGGGCTTGAAGATACGCAGTATTTT.

J is TRBJ1-2 and V is TRBV2, with TRBD1 as a possible D gene (6 bases). The CDR3 is 16 residues long. Germline V CDR1 and CDR2: SNHLY, FYNNEI. V was cut by 5 bases and J by 8 bases, with 24 bases left in between. CDR3 region: CASSYRAAGGGEGYTF. The CDR3, as DNA: TGTGCCAGCAGTTACCGGGCCGCGGGGGGCGGCGAAGGCTACACCTTC.

V and J are TRBV11-3 and TRBJ2-3, with 10 nucleotides matching TRBD1. The trim removed 5 bases at V and 4 bases at J, leaving 9 bases unmatched. CDR3 length: 16 residues. Germline loops: CDR1 SGHNT, CDR2 YENEEA. DNA of the CDR3: TGTGCCAGCAGCCAGGGGACAGGGGCGGGGGCAGATACGCAGTATTTT. As protein: CASSQGTGAGADTQYF.

The J gene is TRBJ2-3, the V gene TRBV4-1; possible D gene TRBD2, 6 bases. The CDR3 covers 16 residues. V was pared by 4 bases and J by 2 bases, with 16 bases between. The germline CDR1 and CDR2 sequences are MGHRA and YSYEKL. CDR3 nucleotide sequence: TGCGCCAGCAGCCTCCCGGCGGGACCTTTCACAGATACGCAGTATTTT. Its protein product is CASSLPAGPFTDTQYF.

This sequence joins TRBV19 and TRBJ1-4; no clear D. Trimming shortened V by 1 base and J by 0 bases, and 12 bases separated the two germline ends. This CDR3 spans 17 amino acids. Germline loops: CDR1 LNHDA, CDR2 SQIVND (reference sequence). CDR3 DNA sequence: TGTGCCAGTAGTATAGGAAGAGGGAGTGCAACTAATGAAAAACTGTTTTTT. Protein sequence: CASSIGRGSATNEKLFF.

The chain joins TRBV9 to TRBJ2-3; 8 positions match TRBD1. Trimming took 3 bases from V and 1 from J; bases not matched to a gene: 7. CDR3 length: 16 residues. From germline, CDR1 is SGDLS and CDR2 YYNGEE. Written as DNA, the CDR3 is TGTGCCAGCAGCGCGAGGACAGGGTGGGGCACAGATACGCAGTATTTT. Residues: CASSARTGWGTDTQYF. Combining the CDR3 with reference TRBV9 and TRBJ2-3 gives the whole variable domain DSGVTQTPKHLITATGQRVTLRCSPRSGDLSVYWYQQSLDQGLQFLIQYYNGEERAKGNILERFSAQQFPDLHSELNLSSLELGDSALYFCASSARTGWGTDTQYFGPGTRLTVL.

In nucleotides, the CDR3 is TGTGCCAGCAGCGTAGACAGTTTTGCCTACGAGCAGTACTTC. Protein product: CASSVDSFAYEQYF. The J gene is TRBJ2-5, the V gene TRBV9; D is unresolved. The J call may be incorrect, as the DNA end agrees better with TRBJ2-7. Germline assignment: CDR1 SGDLS and CDR2 YYNGEE. The CDR3 is 14 amino acids.

This chain connects TRBV5-1 to TRBJ2-7, with 8 bases matching TRBD2. The length of the CDR3 is 15 residues. CDR1 and CDR2 (germline): SGHRS, YFSETQ. Germline trimming cut 3 bases from V and 4 bases from J; bases unmatched to any gene: 9. CDR3 residues: CASSSARAGVYEQYF. CDR3 DNA sequence: TGCGCCAGCAGCTCGGCTCGAGCGGGGGTTTACGAGCAGTACTTC.